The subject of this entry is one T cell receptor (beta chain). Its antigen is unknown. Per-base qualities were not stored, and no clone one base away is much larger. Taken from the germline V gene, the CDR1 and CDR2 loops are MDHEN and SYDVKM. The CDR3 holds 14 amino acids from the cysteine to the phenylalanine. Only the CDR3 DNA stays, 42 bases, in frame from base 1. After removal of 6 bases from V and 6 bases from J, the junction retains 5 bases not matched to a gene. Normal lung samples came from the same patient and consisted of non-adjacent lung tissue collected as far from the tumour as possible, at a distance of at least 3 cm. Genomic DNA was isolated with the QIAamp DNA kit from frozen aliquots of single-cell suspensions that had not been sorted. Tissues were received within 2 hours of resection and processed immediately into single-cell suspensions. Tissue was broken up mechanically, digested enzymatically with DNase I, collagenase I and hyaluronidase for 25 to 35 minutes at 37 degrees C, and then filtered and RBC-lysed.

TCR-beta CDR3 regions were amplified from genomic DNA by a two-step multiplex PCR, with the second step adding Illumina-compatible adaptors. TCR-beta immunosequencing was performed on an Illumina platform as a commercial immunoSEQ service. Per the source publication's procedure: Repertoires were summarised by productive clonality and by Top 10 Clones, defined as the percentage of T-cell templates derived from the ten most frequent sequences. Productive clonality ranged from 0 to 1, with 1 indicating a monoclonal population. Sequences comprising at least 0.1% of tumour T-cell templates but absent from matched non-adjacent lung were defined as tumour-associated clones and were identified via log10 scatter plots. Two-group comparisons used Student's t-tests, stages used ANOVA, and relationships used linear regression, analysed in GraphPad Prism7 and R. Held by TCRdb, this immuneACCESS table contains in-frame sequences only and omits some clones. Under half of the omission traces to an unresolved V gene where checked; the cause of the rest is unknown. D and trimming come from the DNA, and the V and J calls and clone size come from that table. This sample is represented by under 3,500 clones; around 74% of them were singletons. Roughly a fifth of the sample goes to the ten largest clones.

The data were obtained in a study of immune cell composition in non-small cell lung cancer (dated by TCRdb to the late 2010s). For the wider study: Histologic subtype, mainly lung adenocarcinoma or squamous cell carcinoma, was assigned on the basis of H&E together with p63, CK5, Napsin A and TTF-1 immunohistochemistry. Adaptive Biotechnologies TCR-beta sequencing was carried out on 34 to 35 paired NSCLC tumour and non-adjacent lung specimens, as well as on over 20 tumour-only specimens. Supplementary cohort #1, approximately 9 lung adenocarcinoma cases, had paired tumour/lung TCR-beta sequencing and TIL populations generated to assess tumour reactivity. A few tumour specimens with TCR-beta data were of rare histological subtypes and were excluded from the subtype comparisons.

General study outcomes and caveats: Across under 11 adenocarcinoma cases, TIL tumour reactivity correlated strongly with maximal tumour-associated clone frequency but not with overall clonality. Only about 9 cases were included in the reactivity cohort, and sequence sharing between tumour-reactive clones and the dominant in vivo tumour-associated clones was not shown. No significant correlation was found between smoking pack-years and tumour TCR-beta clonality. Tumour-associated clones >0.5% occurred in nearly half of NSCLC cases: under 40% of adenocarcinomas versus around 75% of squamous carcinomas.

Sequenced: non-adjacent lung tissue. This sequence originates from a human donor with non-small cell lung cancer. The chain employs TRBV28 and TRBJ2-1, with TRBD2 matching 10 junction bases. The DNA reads TGTGCCAGCAGCCAGCGGGGGGGTAGCAATGAGCAGTTCTTC. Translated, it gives CASSQRGGSNEQFF.